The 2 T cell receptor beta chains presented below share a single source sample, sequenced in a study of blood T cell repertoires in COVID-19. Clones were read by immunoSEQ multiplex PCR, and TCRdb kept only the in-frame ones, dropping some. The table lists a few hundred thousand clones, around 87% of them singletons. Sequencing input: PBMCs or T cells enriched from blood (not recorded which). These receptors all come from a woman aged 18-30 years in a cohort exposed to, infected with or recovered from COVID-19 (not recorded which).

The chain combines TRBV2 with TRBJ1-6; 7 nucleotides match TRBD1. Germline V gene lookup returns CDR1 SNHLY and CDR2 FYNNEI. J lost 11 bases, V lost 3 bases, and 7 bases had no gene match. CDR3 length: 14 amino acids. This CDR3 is CASSENRGWAPLHF. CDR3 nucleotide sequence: TGTGCCAGCAGTGAGAACAGGGGATGGGCACCCCTCCACTTT.

CDR3 sequence (DNA): TGTGCCGCGGGACGTTGGGGACAGAACTATGGCTACACCTTC. Residues: CAAGRWGQNYGYTF. V is TRBV6-5 and J is TRBJ1-2, with 7 bases lining up with TRBD1. The CDR3 extends over 14 amino acids. Trimming removed 11 bases from V and 2 bases from J; junction bases left unmatched: 11. Germline values: CDR1 MNHEY, CDR2 SVGAGI.